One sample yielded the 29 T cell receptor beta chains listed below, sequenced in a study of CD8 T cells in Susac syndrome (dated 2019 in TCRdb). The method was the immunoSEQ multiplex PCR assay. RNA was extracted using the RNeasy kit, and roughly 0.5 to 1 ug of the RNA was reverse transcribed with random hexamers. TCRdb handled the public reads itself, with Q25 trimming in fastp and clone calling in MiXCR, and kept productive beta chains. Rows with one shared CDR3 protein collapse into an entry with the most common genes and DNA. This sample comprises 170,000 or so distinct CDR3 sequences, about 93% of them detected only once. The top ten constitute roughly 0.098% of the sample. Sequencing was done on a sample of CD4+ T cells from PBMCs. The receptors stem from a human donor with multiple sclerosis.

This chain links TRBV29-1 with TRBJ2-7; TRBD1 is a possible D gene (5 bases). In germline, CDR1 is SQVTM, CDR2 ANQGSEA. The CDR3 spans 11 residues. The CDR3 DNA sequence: TGCAGTGGGGCGACCTCCTACGAGCAGTACTTC. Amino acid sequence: CSGATSYEQYF.

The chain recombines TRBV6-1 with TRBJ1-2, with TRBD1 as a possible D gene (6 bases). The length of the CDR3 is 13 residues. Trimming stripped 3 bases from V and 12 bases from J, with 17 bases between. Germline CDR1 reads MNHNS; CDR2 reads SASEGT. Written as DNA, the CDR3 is TGTGCCAGCAGTGACTTATTACAGGGACACCACACCTTC. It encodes CASSDLLQGHHTF.

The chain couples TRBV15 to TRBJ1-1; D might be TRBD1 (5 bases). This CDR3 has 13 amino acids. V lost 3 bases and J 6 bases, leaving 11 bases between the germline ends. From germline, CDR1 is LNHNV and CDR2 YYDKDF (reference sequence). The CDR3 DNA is TGTGCCACCAGCAGCCAGTGGGGGTCTGAAGCTTTCTTT. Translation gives CATSSQWGSEAFF.

The CDR3, as DNA: TGTGCCACCAGTGATTTCTCAGAGACCCAGTACTTC. Translation: CATSDFSETQYF. This chain joins TRBV24-1 and TRBJ2-5; no definite D call. Deletions cut 1 base from V and 4 bases from J, with 3 bases between. CDR1 and CDR2 from the germline V gene are KGHDR and SFDVKD. This CDR3 is built from 12 residues.

This CDR3 reads CASSRDTPDTQYF. In DNA, the CDR3 is TGCGCCAGCAGTCGTGACACGCCAGATACGCAGTATTTT. The chain combines TRBV5-1 with TRBJ2-3; no definite D call. Between the trimmed V and J ends, which lost 5 bases and 4 bases, there was a span of 11 bases. The germline V gene has CDR1 SGHRS and CDR2 YFSETQ. This CDR3 is 13 amino acids long.

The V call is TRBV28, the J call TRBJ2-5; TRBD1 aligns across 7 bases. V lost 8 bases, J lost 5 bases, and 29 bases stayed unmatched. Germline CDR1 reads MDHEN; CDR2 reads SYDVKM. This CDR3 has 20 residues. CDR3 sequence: CASSTKIPDRRFRGGETQYF. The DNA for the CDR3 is TGTGCCAGCTCTACAAAAATTCCGGACAGGCGGTTCCGAGGTGGGGAGACCCAGTACTTC.

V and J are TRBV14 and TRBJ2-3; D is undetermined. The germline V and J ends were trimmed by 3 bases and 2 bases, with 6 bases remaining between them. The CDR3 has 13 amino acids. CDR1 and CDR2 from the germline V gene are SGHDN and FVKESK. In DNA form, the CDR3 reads TGTGCCAGCAGCCAGGCGAACACAGATACGCAGTATTTT. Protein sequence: CASSQANTDTQYF.

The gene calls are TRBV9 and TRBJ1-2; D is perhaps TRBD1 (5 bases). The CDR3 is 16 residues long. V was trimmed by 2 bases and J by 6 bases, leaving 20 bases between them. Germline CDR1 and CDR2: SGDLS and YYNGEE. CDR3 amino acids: CASSVRSAGWSNGYTF. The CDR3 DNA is TGTGCCAGCAGCGTTAGGTCGGCAGGGTGGTCGAATGGCTACACCTTC.

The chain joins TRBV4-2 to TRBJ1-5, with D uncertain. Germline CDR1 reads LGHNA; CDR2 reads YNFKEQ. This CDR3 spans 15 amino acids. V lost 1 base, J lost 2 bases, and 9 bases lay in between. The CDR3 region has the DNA TGTGCCAGCAGCCAAGTCACATTTGGCAATCAGCCCCAGCATTTT. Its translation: CASSQVTFGNQPQHF.

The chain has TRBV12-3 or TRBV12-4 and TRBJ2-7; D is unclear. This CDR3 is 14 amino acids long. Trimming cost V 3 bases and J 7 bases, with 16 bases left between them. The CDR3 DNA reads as TGTGCCAGCAGTTTCGGACCTCCCCTGGAGGAGCAGTACTTC. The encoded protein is CASSFGPPLEEQYF.

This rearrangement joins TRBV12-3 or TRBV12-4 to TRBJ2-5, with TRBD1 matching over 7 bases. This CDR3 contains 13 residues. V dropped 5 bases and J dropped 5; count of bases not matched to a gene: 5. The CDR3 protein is CASSPQGVETQYF. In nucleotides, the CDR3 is TGTGCCAGCAGTCCCCAGGGGGTGGAGACCCAGTACTTC.

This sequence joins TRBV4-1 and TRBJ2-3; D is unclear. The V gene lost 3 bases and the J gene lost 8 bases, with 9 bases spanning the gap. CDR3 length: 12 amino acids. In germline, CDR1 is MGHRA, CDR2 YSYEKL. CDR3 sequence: CASSQVPGTQYF. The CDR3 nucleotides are TGCGCCAGCAGCCAGGTACCCGGTACGCAGTATTTT.

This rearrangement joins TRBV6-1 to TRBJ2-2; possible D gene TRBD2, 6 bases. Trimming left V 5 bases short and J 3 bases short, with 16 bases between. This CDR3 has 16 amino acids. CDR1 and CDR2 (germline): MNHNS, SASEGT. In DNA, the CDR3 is TGTGCCAGCAGTCGGTGGGGAGGTGTGGACACCGGGGAGCTGTTTTTT. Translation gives CASSRWGGVDTGELFF.

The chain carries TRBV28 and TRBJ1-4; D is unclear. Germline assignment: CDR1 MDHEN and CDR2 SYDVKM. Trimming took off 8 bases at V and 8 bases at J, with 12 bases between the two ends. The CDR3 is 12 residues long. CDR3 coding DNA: TGTGCCAGCGCACATCTCGGGGAAAAACTGTTTTTT. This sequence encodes CASAHLGEKLFF.

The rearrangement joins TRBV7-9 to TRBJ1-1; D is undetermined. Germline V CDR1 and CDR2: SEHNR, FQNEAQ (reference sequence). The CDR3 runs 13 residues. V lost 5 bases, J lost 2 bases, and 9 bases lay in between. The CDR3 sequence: CASSPLVNTEAFF. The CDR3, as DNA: TGTGCCAGCAGCCCTTTGGTCAACACTGAAGCTTTCTTT.

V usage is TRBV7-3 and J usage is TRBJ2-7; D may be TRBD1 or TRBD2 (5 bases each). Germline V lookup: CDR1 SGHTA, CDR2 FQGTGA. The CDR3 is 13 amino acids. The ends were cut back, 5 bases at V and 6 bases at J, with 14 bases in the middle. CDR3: CASSDRIGSEQYF. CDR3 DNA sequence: TGTGCCAGCAGCGACAGAATAGGGAGCGAGCAGTACTTC. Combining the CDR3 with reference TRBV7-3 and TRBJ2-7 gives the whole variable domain GAGVSQTPSNKVTEKGKYVELRCDPISGHTALYWYRQSLGQGPEFLIYFQGTGAADDSGLPNDRFFAVRPEGSVSTLKIQRTERGDSAVYLCASSDRIGSEQYFGPGTRLTVT.

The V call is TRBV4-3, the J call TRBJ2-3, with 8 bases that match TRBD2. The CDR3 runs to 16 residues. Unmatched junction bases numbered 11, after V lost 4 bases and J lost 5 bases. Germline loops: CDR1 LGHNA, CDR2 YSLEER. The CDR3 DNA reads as TGCGCCAGCAGCCCAATACTAGCGGACCCGGGAGATACGCAGTATTTT. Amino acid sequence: CASSPILADPGDTQYF.

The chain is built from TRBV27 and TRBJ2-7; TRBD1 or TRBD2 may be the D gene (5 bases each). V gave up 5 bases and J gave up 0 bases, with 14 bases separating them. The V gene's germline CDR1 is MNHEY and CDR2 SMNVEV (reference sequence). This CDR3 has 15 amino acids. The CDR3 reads CASSVRDGSSYEQYF. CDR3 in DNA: TGTGCCAGCAGTGTTAGGGACGGAAGCTCCTACGAGCAGTACTTC.

The CDR3 here is CASNVGQGLYEQYF. CDR3 bases: TGTGCCAGCAACGTAGGACAGGGTTTATACGAGCAGTACTTC. The rearrangement uses TRBV28 and TRBJ2-7; 8 positions agree with TRBD1. Trimming cost V 7 bases and J 4 bases; bases outside gene matches: 9. This CDR3 has 14 residues. The germline V gene has CDR1 MDHEN and CDR2 SYDVKM.

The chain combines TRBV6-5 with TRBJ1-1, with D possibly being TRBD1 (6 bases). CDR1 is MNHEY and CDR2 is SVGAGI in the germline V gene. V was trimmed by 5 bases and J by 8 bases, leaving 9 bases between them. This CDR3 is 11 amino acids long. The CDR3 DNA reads TGTGCCAGCAGTAAACAGGGAGAAGCTTTCTTT. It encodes CASSKQGEAFF.

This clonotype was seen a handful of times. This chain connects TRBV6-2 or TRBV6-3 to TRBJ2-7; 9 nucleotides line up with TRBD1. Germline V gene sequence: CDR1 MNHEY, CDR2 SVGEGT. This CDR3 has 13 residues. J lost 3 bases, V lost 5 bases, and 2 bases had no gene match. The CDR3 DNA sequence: TGTGCCAGCAGTCGGGACAGGGACTACGAGCAGTACTTC. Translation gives CASSRDRDYEQYF.

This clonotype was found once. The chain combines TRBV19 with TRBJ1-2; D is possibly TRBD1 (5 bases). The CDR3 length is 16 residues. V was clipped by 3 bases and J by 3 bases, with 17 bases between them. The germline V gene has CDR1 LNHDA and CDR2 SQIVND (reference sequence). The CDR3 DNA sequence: TGTGCCAGTAGTATTCTGGCAGGGAGCGAGTACTATGGCTACACCTTC. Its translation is CASSILAGSEYYGYTF.

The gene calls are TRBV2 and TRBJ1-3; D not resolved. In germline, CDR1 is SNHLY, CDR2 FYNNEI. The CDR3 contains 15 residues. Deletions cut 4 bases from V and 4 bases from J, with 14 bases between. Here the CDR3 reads CASSGPSPFGNTIYF. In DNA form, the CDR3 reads TGTGCCAGCAGTGGACCGTCACCCTTCGGAAACACCATATATTTT.

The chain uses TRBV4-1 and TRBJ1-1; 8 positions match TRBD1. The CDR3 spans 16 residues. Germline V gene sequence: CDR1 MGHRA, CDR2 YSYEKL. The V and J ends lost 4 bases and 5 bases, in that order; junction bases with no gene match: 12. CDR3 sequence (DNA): TGCGCCAGCAGCCCCAGCCCCGGACAGGGTGTGACTGAAGCTTTCTTT. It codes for CASSPSPGQGVTEAFF.

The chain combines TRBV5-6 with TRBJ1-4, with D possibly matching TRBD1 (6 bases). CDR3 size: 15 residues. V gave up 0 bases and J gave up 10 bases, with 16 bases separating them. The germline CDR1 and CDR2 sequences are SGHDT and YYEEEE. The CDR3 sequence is CASSLGQDPLGKLFF. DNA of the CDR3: TGTGCCAGCAGCTTGGGACAGGACCCCCTCGGAAAACTGTTTTTT.

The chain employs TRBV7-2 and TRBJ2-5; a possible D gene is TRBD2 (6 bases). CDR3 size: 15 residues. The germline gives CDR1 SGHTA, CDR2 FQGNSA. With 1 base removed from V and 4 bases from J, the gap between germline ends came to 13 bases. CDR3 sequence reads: CASSLDSGSGETQYF. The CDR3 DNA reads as TGTGCCAGCAGCTTAGATAGCGGATCGGGAGAGACCCAGTACTTC. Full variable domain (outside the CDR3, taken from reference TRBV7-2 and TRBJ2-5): GAGVSQSPSNKVTEKGKDVELRCDPISGHTALYWYRQSLGQGLEFLIYFQGNSAPDKSGLPSDRFSAERTGGSVSTLTIQRTQQEDSAVYLCASSLDSGSGETQYFGPGTRLLVL.

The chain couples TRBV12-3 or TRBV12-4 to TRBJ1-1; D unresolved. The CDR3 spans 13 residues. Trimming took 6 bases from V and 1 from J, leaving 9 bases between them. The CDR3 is CASRRGGNTEAFF. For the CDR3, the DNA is TGTGCCAGCAGACGGGGAGGGAACACTGAAGCTTTCTTT.

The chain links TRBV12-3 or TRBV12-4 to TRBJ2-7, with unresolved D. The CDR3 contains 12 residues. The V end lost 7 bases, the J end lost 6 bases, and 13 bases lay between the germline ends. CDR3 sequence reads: CASIDEWGEQYF. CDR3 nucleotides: TGTGCCAGCATCGATGAATGGGGCGAGCAGTACTTC.

CDR3 coding DNA: TGTGCCAGCAGCATCGACTACAATGAGCAGTTCTTC. This codes for CASSIDYNEQFF. The V and J genes are TRBV7-3 and TRBJ2-1; D unclear. Looked up from germline, CDR1 is SGHTA and CDR2 is FQGTGA. Deletions cut 5 bases from V and 3 bases from J, with 5 bases between. This CDR3 has 12 residues.